One and the same sample provided the 17 T cell receptor beta chains below, sequenced in a study of neurological immune-mediated disorders. Noted time point: technical triplicate 2. TCRdb independently ran MiXCR on the 5' RACE reads; one entry per CDR3 protein. The sample lists under 70,000 distinct CDR3 sequences, nearly 25% seen once, with about 4.6% in the top ten. The specimen was PBMCs. The receptors come from a man aged 60 to 69 with HTLV-1-associated myelopathy (HAM/TSP).

On this clonotype: One base away lies a much larger clone, so this may be a sequencing read error. The chain uses TRBV7-8 and TRBJ2-1; D unclear. V was trimmed by 3 bases and J by 10 bases, leaving 13 bases between them. CDR3 length: 13 residues. CDR1 is SGHVS and CDR2 is FQNEAQ in the germline V gene. The CDR3 is CASSFKVQWEQFF. CDR3 DNA: TGTGCCAGCAGCTTCAAGGTCCAATGGGAGCAGTTCTTC.

This chain uses TRBV14 with TRBJ1-2; no firm D call. Trimming removed 4 bases from V and 1 base from J, with 10 bases in between. The CDR3 extends over 14 amino acids. Germline-derived CDR1 and CDR2 are SGHDN and FVKESK. CDR3 coding DNA: TGTGCCAGCAGCCCCCACCGCGGTAACTATGGCTACACCTTC. Its translation is CASSPHRGNYGYTF. The full variable domain, completed using reference TRBV14 and TRBJ1-2, is EAGVTQFPSHSVIEKGQTVTLRCDPISGHDNLYWYRRVMGKEIKFLLHFVKESKQDESGMPNNRFLAERTGGTYSTLKVQPAELEDSGVYFCASSPHRGNYGYTFGSGTRLTVV.

This rearrangement joins TRBV20-1 to TRBJ2-1, with TRBD2 identical over 7 bases. The CDR3 has 14 residues. The germline V gene encodes CDR1 DFQATT and CDR2 SNEGSKA (reference sequence). The trim removed 3 bases at V and 3 bases at J, leaving 5 bases unmatched. The CDR3 bases are TGCAGTGCTAGTCCAACTAGCGACTACAATGAGCAGTTCTTC. Translated, it gives CSASPTSDYNEQFF.

At least ten counts were recorded for this clonotype. This chain joins TRBV18 and TRBJ2-5, with unresolved D. CDR3 size: 15 residues. Germline V gene sequence: CDR1 KGHSH, CDR2 LQKENI. V shed 2 bases and J shed 5 bases, with 15 bases lying between them. The CDR3 sequence: CASSPSRSNTETQYF. CDR3 nucleotide sequence: TGTGCCAGCTCACCATCCCGGAGCAATACTGAGACCCAGTACTTC.

As concerns this clonotype: A much bigger clone sits one base away, suggesting this may be a read error. CDR3 bases: TGCGCCAGCTGGGACAGGGGTTACGAGCAGTACTTC. Translation gives CASWDRGYEQYF. The chain has TRBV5-1 and TRBJ2-7; 10 bases map to TRBD1. This CDR3 is 12 amino acids long. Looked up from germline, CDR1 is SGHRS and CDR2 is YFSETQ. J lost 4 bases, V lost 7 bases, and 2 bases had no gene match.

This clonotype was counted between two and nine times. This chain joins TRBV6-5 and TRBJ1-3; no clear D. V was trimmed by 5 bases and J by 0 bases, leaving 14 bases between them. Germline assignment: CDR1 MNHEY and CDR2 SVGAGI. The CDR3 covers 16 residues. For the CDR3, the DNA is TGTGCCAGCAGTCCAACTATCCCATCCTCTGGAAACACCATATATTTT. This gives the protein CASSPTIPSSGNTIYF.

This clonotype was counted at least ten times. The V gene is TRBV4-1, the J gene TRBJ1-3; the match to TRBD1 covers 7 bases. Germline loops: CDR1 MGHRA, CDR2 YSYEKL. Trimming cost V 2 bases and J 3 bases; bases outside gene matches: 4. The CDR3 loop spans 15 amino acids. CDR3 in DNA: TGCGCCAGCAGCCAACCCGACAGGGTTGGAAACACCATATATTTT. This gives the protein CASSQPDRVGNTIYF.

As regards this clonotype: A read error is possible here, since a much larger clone lies one base away. The chain employs TRBV20-1 and TRBJ1-4; 9 positions agree with TRBD1. Germline V CDR1 and CDR2: DFQATT, SNEGSKA (reference sequence). The CDR3 sequence is 14 residues long. V dropped 1 base and J dropped 10; count of bases not matched to a gene: 7. The CDR3 reads CSARGRTGDVKLFF. The CDR3 DNA reads TGCAGTGCTAGAGGGAGGACAGGGGACGTAAAACTGTTTTTT.

This clonotype was detected many times. The chain joins TRBV7-2 to TRBJ2-3, with TRBD2 matching over 7 bases. Germline trimming cut 5 bases from V and 1 base from J; bases unmatched to any gene: 6. The length of the CDR3 is 15 residues. Germline loops: CDR1 SGHTA, CDR2 FQGNSA. The CDR3 coding sequence is TGTGCCAGCAGCGGACTAGTGGTGGGCACAGATACGCAGTATTTT. Translated, it gives CASSGLVVGTDTQYF.

J is TRBJ2-1 and V is TRBV6-4; TRBD2 is a possible D gene (6 bases). Germline V CDR1 and CDR2: MRHNA, SNTAGT. V was trimmed by 0 bases and J by 13 bases, leaving 22 bases between them. The CDR3 has 16 amino acids. The CDR3 loop reads CASSDSSLGEGTRQFF. The CDR3 nucleotides read TGTGCCAGCAGTGACTCGAGTCTGGGCGAGGGGACTCGCCAGTTCTTC.

The gene calls are TRBV5-1 and TRBJ2-3; the D is unclear. Germline CDR1 SGHRS, CDR2 YFSETQ. CDR3 size: 13 residues. V shed 6 bases and J shed 5 bases, with 13 bases lying between them. In DNA form, the CDR3 reads TGCGCCAGCACCTTCGAAGGGCAAGATACGCAGTATTTT. This codes for CASTFEGQDTQYF. Full variable domain (missing parts from reference TRBV5-1 and TRBJ2-3): KAGVTQTPRYLIKTRGQQVTLSCSPISGHRSVSWYQQTPGQGLQFLFEYFSETQRNKGNFPGRFSGRQFSNSRSEMNVSTLELGDSALYLCASTFEGQDTQYFGPGTRLTVL.

This clonotype was detected many times. The chain carries TRBV7-2 and TRBJ2-3; no firm D call. Looked up from germline, CDR1 is SGHTA and CDR2 is FQGNSA. This CDR3 contains 15 residues. Trimming stripped 6 bases from V and 2 bases from J, with 15 bases between. CDR3 sequence: CASRTPREHTDTQYF. The CDR3 region has the DNA TGTGCCAGCAGGACCCCCAGAGAACACACAGATACGCAGTATTTT. Looking up the rest from reference TRBV7-2 and TRBJ2-3 gives the full variable domain: GAGVSQSPSNKVTEKGKDVELRCDPISGHTALYWYRQSLGQGLEFLIYFQGNSAPDKSGLPSDRFSAERTGGSVSTLTIQRTQQEDSAVYLCASRTPREHTDTQYFGPGTRLTVL.

In its sample, this clonotype was seen many times. This rearrangement joins TRBV2 to TRBJ2-1; D ambiguous. This CDR3 contains 12 residues. Per the germline V gene, CDR1 is SNHLY and CDR2 is FYNNEI. The V end was cut by 5 bases, the J end by 4 bases, with 6 bases between. The CDR3, as DNA: TGTGCCAGCAGTTACGATTACAATGAGCAGTTCTTC. Protein product: CASSYDYNEQFF.

The chain joins TRBV12-3 or TRBV12-4 to TRBJ1-1, with a weak D call TRBD1 (6 bases). Trimming cost V 2 bases and J 5 bases, with 12 bases left between them. This CDR3 spans 14 amino acids. The CDR3: CASSLTLRGTEAFF. The CDR3 DNA reads as TGTGCCAGCAGTTTAACATTAAGGGGGACTGAAGCTTTCTTT.

In this sample, this clonotype turned up many times. The chain couples TRBV7-3 to TRBJ1-2; 10 bases fit TRBD1. The CDR3 is 14 amino acids. The V gene end was trimmed by 5 bases and the J gene end by 7 bases; junction bases not matched to a gene: 7. Germline assignment: CDR1 SGHTA and CDR2 FQGTGA. The CDR3 sequence is CASSPTGGSSGYTF. CDR3 DNA sequence: TGTGCCAGCAGCCCGACAGGGGGCTCATCTGGCTACACCTTC.

Many counts were recorded for this clonotype. V is TRBV7-9 and J is TRBJ2-3, with TRBD2 identical over 14 bases. V lost 7 bases, J lost 5 bases, and 5 bases stayed unmatched. Germline V gives CDR1 SEHNR, CDR2 FQNEAQ (reference sequence). The CDR3 sequence is 15 residues long. CDR3 region: CASTGLAGGEDTQYF. CDR3 bases: TGTGCCAGCACCGGACTAGCGGGAGGTGAAGATACGCAGTATTTT.

V and J are TRBV21-1 and TRBJ2-5; the D segment call TRBD2 is taken from the table without a DNA check. TRBV21-1 is shown as a pseudogene. The length of the CDR3 is 13 residues. The CDR3 reads CASSKAAGNAWYF. As DNA, the CDR3 is TGTGCCAGCAGCAAAGCCGCGGGAAATGCCTGGTACTTC.